A selection of T cell receptor beta chains follows, all from one sample in a study of memory CD4+ T cells and cytomegalovirus serostatus. TCRdb's copy holds only in-frame clones and misses some; the assay was immunoSEQ multiplex PCR. The data show some 47,000 clones, with under 80% seen just once and 0.77% held by the top ten. The specimen was memory CD4+ T cells from blood. Receptors originate from an adult in good health and CMV-seronegative. CDR3s include the opening cysteine and the closing phenylalanine or tryptophan. D genes are given only for firm matches. Size tells how often a clone was seen (once, few, many) or the class of an expanded clone, and some rows leave it out.

>TRBV7-2|TRBD1|NA|TRBJ2-1
CASSKGAELREQFF
TGTGCCAGCAGCAAGGGGGCAGAATTGCGGGAGCAGTTCTTC
>TRBV27|NA|NA|TRBJ1-6
CASRLNPGNNSPLHF
TGTGCCAGCAGACTAAACCCGGGGAATAATTCACCCCTCCACTTT
>TRBV5-4|NA|NA|TRBJ2-3
CASSSRSSTDTQYF
TGTGCCAGCAGCTCGCGGTCTAGCACAGATACGCAGTATTTT
>TRBV7-2|NA|few|TRBJ2-2
CASSLNPGAGNTGELFF
TGTGCCAGCAGCTTAAATCCGGGGGCTGGGAACACCGGGGAGCTGTTTTTT
>TRBV9|NA|NA|TRBJ1-1
CASSETPSGYKAFF
TGTGCCAGCAGCGAGACGCCTTCGGGTTATAAAGCTTTCTTT
>TRBV7-2|NA|NA|TRBJ2-1
CASSLGYRNEQFF
TGTGCCAGCAGCTTAGGGTATCGCAATGAGCAGTTCTTC
>TRBV5-6|NA|NA|TRBJ1-1
CASSLGEANTEAFF
TGTGCCAGCAGCTTGGGGGAAGCGAACACTGAAGCTTTCTTT
>TRBV27|NA|NA|TRBJ1-6
CASRPGTDLRSPLHF
TGTGCCAGCAGACCCGGGACGGACCTCCGGTCACCCCTCCACTTT
>TRBV19|TRBD1|NA|TRBJ2-3
CASTFDRGGTDTQYF
TGTGCCAGTACCTTTGACAGGGGCGGCACAGATACGCAGTATTTT
>TRBV9|NA|NA|TRBJ2-2
CASSVAGSGELFF
TGTGCCAGCAGCGTAGCTGGGTCCGGGGAGCTGTTTTTT
>TRBV7-2|TRBD1|NA|TRBJ1-6
CASSSLPGQGNSPLHF
TGTGCCAGCAGCTCGTTGCCGGGACAGGGAAATTCACCCCTCCACTTT
>TRBV7-2|NA|NA|TRBJ2-5
CASSLGTFQETQYF
TGTGCCAGCAGCTTAGGGACTTTCCAAGAGACCCAGTACTTC
>TRBV7-8|NA|NA|TRBJ1-6
CASSPNRASSYNSPLHF
TGTGCCAGCAGCCCGAACAGGGCGAGCTCCTATAATTCACCCCTCCACTTT
>TRBV6-1|NA|NA|TRBJ1-5
CASSGVWDQPQHF
TGTGCCAGCAGTGGGGTCTGGGATCAGCCCCAGCATTTT
>TRBV10-3|NA|NA|TRBJ1-2
CAISEGGEILRF
TGTGCCATCAGTGAAGGAGGGGAGATCCTGCGGTTC
>TRBV5-1|TRBD1|NA|TRBJ1-2
CASSARPVQGDYGYTF
TGCGCCAGCAGCGCACGACCCGTACAGGGGGACTATGGCTACACCTTC
>TRBV18|TRBD1|NA|TRBJ1-2
CASSPPGQGVNANYGYTF
TGTGCCAGCTCACCACCGGGGCAGGGGGTTAACGCTAACTATGGCTACACCTTC
>TRBV6-1|NA|NA|TRBJ1-2
CASSERTGYGYTF
TGTGCCAGCAGTGAACGGACCGGCTATGGCTACACCTTC